This T cell receptor beta chain was sequenced for a study of cytomegalovirus exposure and HLA in healthy donors. Whole-study results and caveats: The majority of CMV-associated TCR beta chains were reported as apparently HLA-restricted in a later analysis. Cytomegalovirus association was listed for about 170 TCR beta chains.

PCR involved 60 Vbeta and 13 Jbeta primers. This table comes from immunoSEQ multiplex PCR, and its TCRdb copy is limited to in-frame clones, with some not included. The table records 150,000 to 200,000 clones, roughly 80% of them present only once. The germline CDR1 and CDR2 sequences are SQVTM and ANQGSEA. V was clipped by 7 bases and J by 7 bases, with 13 bases between them. The CDR3 covers 11 residues. As for this clone: Its matching antigen is unknown.

Input material: PBMCs. The chain carries TRBV29-1 and TRBJ1-2; D gene unclear. The origin of this receptor is a girl aged 2 to 10 in good health and CMV-seropositive. The CDR3 protein is CSADNPLGYTF. CDR3 DNA sequence: TGCAGCGCAGACAACCCGCTTGGCTACACCTTC.